This T cell receptor (beta chain) derives from a study of shared clonotypes between healthy human individuals. Several immunoSEQ plates received, in even portions, the genomic DNA of each subset. Authors' methods: ImmunoSEQ yielded junction-only sequences lacking quality scores, so filtering differed. Here immunoSEQ multiplex PCR was the method, and the copy in TCRdb shows in-frame clones only, minus some. V, J and clone size were drawn from that table, and D and trimming were deduced from the DNA. This sample has around 690,000 clones; 90% occur once, and the top ten carry 30% to 35%. CD8 memory was a combination of CD45RO+ cells and CCR7-negative CD45RA+ TemRA cells. V lost 6 bases, J lost 8 bases, and 22 bases lay in between. This CDR3 is 15 amino acids long. Looked up from germline, CDR1 is MNHEY and CDR2 is SMNVEV (reference sequence).

The chain combines TRBV27 with TRBJ1-2, with a tentative D call TRBD1 (5 bases). The sequenced sample was memory CD8+ T cells from PBMCs. Subset defined: CD45RO+ cells pooled with CCR7-negative TemRA cells. This clonotype was obtained from a man aged 18 to 30 in good health. Some clones in this sample may be carry-over from other donors' samples. In nucleotides, the CDR3 is TGTGCCAGCAGCCTTTTTTTAGGGGACCTTCGGGGCTACACCTTC. Amino acid sequence: CASSLFLGDLRGYTF.